This TCR beta chain came from a study of control samples from healthy donors and cancer patients. In germline, CDR1 is MNHEY, CDR2 SMNVEV (reference sequence). Germline trimming cut 5 bases from V and 2 bases from J; bases unmatched to any gene: 8. The CDR3 is made up of 15 amino acids. The table lists this clone with a count of one. Libraries were prepared by immunoSEQ multiplex PCR; TCRdb keeps only in-frame clonotypes and omits some of them. The sample has 150,000 to 200,000 clones, approximately 93% seen once. The chain has TRBV27 and TRBJ2-7, with TRBD1 matching over 8 bases. The sequencing input was blood. The clonotype was recovered from a woman aged 40 to 49 in good health. CDR3 protein: CASSMGQAATYEQYF. In DNA, the CDR3 is TGTGCCAGCAGTATGGGACAGGCGGCTACCTACGAGCAGTACTTC.